This TCR beta chain was documented in a study of CD8 T cells in ankylosing spondylitis. CDR3 length: 13 amino acids. CDR1 MNHEY and CDR2 SMNVEV come from the germline V gene (reference sequence). Trimming left V 3 bases short and J 3 bases short, with 6 bases between. General study findings and limits: The clones that were linked to disease were reported to be significantly enriched in matched synovial fluid samples from ankylosing spondylitis patients. A TCR beta motif of several highly homologous variants appeared characteristic of ankylosing spondylitis blood.

TCRdb ran MiXCR on the 5' RACE reads and lists one entry per CDR3 protein. This table has some 840,000 distinct CDR3 sequences, 12% appearing once. This clonotype was counted only a few times. Its matching antigen is unknown. The sequenced sample was blood, either unsorted or a sorted T cell fraction (not recorded which). This TCR was sampled from a male donor with ankylosing spondylitis. This sequence joins TRBV27 and TRBJ1-3, with no clear D. The CDR3 sequence: CASSFTNGNTIYF. CDR3 coding DNA: TGTGCCAGCAGTTTCACTAATGGAAACACCATATATTTT.